Included here is one T cell receptor (beta chain) sequence, with context. Antigen unknown. These data originate in a study of T cells in localized non-small cell lung cancer. Study-wide results and caveats: There was higher T cell clonality in uninvolved adjacent lung than in tumor, and it was highest there. Within adjacent lung there appeared a median approximately 62 of the top 100 tumor clones. As only one tumor region underwent sequencing, heterogeneity remains possible.

V gave up 9 bases and J gave up 2 bases, with 13 bases separating them. The CDR3 runs to 14 residues. Germline CDR1 MNHEY, CDR2 SVGAGI. Generated by immunoSEQ multiplex PCR, the TCRdb table keeps only in-frame clones and is missing some. This sample has roughly 36,000 clones, with around 90% found just once. Specimen: PBMCs, collected before any cancer treatment. The sequence was obtained from a man aged 35-69 years with stage II lung adenocarcinoma. This chain links TRBV6-5 with TRBJ2-2; a possible D gene is TRBD1 (6 bases). CDR3 in DNA: TGTGCCAGTTCCGGGACACATAACACCGGGGAGCTGTTTTTT. Its translation is CASSGTHNTGELFF.